This T cell receptor (beta chain) is from a study of T cells expressing NK-cell markers. As for the study in general: In sorted CD3+CD56+NKG2C+, CD3+CD56+NKG2C- and CD3+CD56-NKG2C+ T cells, TCR beta repertoires were obtained.

The CDR3 is made up of 17 amino acids. Per germline, CDR1 LNHNV and CDR2 YYDKDF (reference sequence). Of note for this clonotype: Its antigen is unidentified.

UMIs accompanied the 5'RACE template switching by which TCR beta cDNA was made. TCRdb processed the 5' RACE reads again and assigns one entry to each CDR3 protein, with no DNA. The table for this sample gives roughly 280,000 distinct CDR3 sequences. The study's findings and limits: The HCMV specificity of the expanded NKG2C+ T cell clones stayed unresolved. Each of a handful of donors carried dominant NKG2C+ clonotypes accounting for roughly 1.0-8% of CD8+ T cells.

Sequencing used blood T cells: a sorted CD56 or NKG2C T cell subset, CD4+ or CD8+ T cells, or bulk PBMC T cells (not recorded which). The sequence was obtained from a man in his late teens or twenties in good health. The chain uses TRBV15 and TRBJ2-5; TCRdb designates TRBD2, a call that cannot be tested without DNA. CDR3 in amino acids: CATSRDPGLAGEETQYF.